This note documents a single TCR beta chain sequence. Under the authors' procedure: Estimated nucleated cell counts came from reference gene primer amplification. The repertoire was sequenced with immunoSEQ multiplex PCR; TCRdb's copy has only in-frame clones and lacks some. V and J calls and clone size are copied from that table; D and trimming were computed from the DNA. The sample lists about 150,000 clones, around nine tenths occurring once. The sample belongs to a study of blood T cell repertoires in COVID-19. Overall study context: From the United States, Italy and Spain came samples of acute and convalescent COVID-19. Sample material is recorded as cDNA or gDNA derived from T cells, B-cell-depleted T cells, or PBMCs.

The sequenced sample was peripheral blood. The source is an older woman with acute or convalescent COVID-19.

CDR3 amino acids: CASSLDRGPSYEQYV. The CDR3, as DNA: TGCGCCAGCAGCTTGGACAGGGGACCATCCTACGAGCAGTACGTC. The genes are TRBV5-1 and TRBJ2-7, with 7 bases fitting TRBD1. V shed 0 bases, J shed 1 base, and the junction held 4 bases outside the gene matches. CDR1 is SGHRS and CDR2 is YFSETQ in the germline V gene. CDR3 size: 15 residues.